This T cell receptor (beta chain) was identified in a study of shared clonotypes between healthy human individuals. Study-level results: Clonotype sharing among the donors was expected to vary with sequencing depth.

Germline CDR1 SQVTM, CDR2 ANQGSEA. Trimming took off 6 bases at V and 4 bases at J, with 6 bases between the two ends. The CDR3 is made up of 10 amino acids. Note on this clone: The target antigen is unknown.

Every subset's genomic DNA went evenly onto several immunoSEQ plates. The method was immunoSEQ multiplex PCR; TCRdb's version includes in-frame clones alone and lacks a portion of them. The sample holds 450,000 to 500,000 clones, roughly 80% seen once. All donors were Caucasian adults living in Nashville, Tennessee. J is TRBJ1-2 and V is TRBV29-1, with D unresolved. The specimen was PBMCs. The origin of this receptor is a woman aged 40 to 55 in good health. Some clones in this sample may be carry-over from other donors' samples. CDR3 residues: CSVSRYGYTF. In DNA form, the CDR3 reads TGCAGCGTCTCCCGCTATGGCTACACCTTC.